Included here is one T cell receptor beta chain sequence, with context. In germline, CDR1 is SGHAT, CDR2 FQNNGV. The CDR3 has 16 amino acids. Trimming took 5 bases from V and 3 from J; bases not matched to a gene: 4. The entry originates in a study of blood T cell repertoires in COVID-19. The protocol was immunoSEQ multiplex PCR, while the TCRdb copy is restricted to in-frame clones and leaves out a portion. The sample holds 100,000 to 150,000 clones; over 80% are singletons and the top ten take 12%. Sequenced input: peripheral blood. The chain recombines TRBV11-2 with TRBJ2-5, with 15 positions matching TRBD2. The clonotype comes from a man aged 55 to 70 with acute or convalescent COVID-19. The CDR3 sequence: CASSPGTSGRKETQYF. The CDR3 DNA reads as TGTGCCAGCAGCCCAGGGACTAGCGGGAGGAAAGAGACCCAGTACTTC.